Presented here are 10 T cell receptor beta chains from one specimen sequenced in a study of blood T cell repertoires in COVID-19. TCRdb's copy holds only in-frame clones and misses some; the assay was immunoSEQ multiplex PCR. Among about 380,000 clones listed, around 87% were seen once. The sequenced material came from PBMCs or T cells enriched from blood (not recorded which). These receptors were collected from a man aged 25-45 years who had recovered from COVID-19.

This chain uses TRBV9 with TRBJ1-3; a weak D match, TRBD1 (6 bases). Trimming removed 0 bases at V and 1 base at J, with 8 bases between. This CDR3 contains 15 residues. Germline-derived CDR1 and CDR2 are SGDLS and YYNGEE. DNA for the CDR3: TGTGCCAGCAGCGTAGAAGGGGGTTCTGGAAACACCATATATTTT. It codes for CASSVEGGSGNTIYF.

The V and J genes are TRBV6-2 or TRBV6-3 and TRBJ1-1; D is possibly TRBD1 (6 bases). This CDR3 comprises 12 residues. Germline CDR1 MNHEY, CDR2 SVGEGT. V lost 6 bases to trimming and J lost 9 bases, with 14 bases between them. CDR3 amino acids: CASSPNRVKAFF. In nucleotides, the CDR3 is TGTGCCAGCAGCCCAAACAGGGTCAAAGCTTTCTTT.

This clone appeared once. In DNA, the CDR3 is TGTGCCAGCGGGGTAGCGGGGGACAATGAGCAGTTCTTC. As protein: CASGVAGDNEQFF. The chain recombines TRBV27 with TRBJ2-1; 9 bases are a match to TRBD2. Germline CDR1 and CDR2: MNHEY and SMNVEV (reference sequence). V lost 8 bases and J lost 5; bases outside the gene matches: 4. The CDR3 runs to 13 residues.

The CDR3: CASSPPGFENYGYTF. The DNA for the CDR3 is TGTGCCAGCTCACCACCGGGCTTTGAGAACTATGGCTACACCTTC. The chain joins TRBV18 to TRBJ1-2, with unresolved D. Trimming pared 0 bases from V and 2 bases from J, leaving 10 bases between. Germline CDR1 reads KGHSH; CDR2 reads LQKENI. This CDR3 is built from 15 residues.

The CDR3, as DNA: TGTGCCAGTAGTACGGGAGCAGGCTCCTACGAGCAGTACTTC. Its translation is CASSTGAGSYEQYF. This chain links TRBV19 with TRBJ2-7; weak D call: TRBD2 (6 bases). This CDR3 has 14 amino acids. Between the trimmed V and J ends, which lost 4 bases and 0 bases, there was a span of 10 bases. Germline CDR1 LNHDA, CDR2 SQIVND (reference sequence). Based on the CDR3 plus reference TRBV19 and TRBJ2-7, the full variable domain is DGGITQSPKYLFRKEGQNVTLSCEQNLNHDAMYWYRQDPGQGLRLIYYSQIVNDFQKGDIAEGYSVSREKKESFPLTVTSAQKNPTAFYLCASSTGAGSYEQYFGPGTRLTVT.

This chain uses TRBV6-5 with TRBJ1-2, with D uncertain. The CDR3 runs 12 residues. V was clipped by 6 bases and J by 8 bases, with 13 bases between them. Germline-derived CDR1 and CDR2 are MNHEY and SVGAGI. The CDR3 DNA reads TGTGCCAGCAGCCCCGGAGGTTTAGGCTACACCTTC. This translates into CASSPGGLGYTF.

As concerns this clone: The same CDR3 also results from other DNA sequences found in this sample. This chain connects TRBV18 to TRBJ2-7; TRBD2 is a possible D gene (6 bases). V was clipped by 0 bases and J by 7 bases, with 7 bases between them. This CDR3 is 12 amino acids long. CDR1 is KGHSH and CDR2 is LQKENI in the germline V gene. The CDR3 protein is CASSPPAGEQYF. CDR3 sequence (DNA): TGTGCCAGCTCACCACCGGCGGGAGAGCAGTACTTC.

This chain connects TRBV19 to TRBJ1-1; D gene uncertain. Germline V gives CDR1 LNHDA, CDR2 SQIVND (reference sequence). This CDR3 comprises 15 residues. Trimming left V 5 bases short and J 4 bases short, with 17 bases between. CDR3 coding DNA: TGTGCCAGTAGTGCGGATATAACACGGGGCACTGAAGCTTTCTTT. This translates into CASSADITRGTEAFF.

This clone was recorded a few times. CDR3 DNA: TGTGCCAGCAGTTCCAGTGGCAAAGCTGAAGCTTTCTTT. As protein: CASSSSGKAEAFF. The J gene is TRBJ1-1, the V gene TRBV6-5; no clear D gene. The length of the CDR3 is 13 residues. The germline V gene has CDR1 MNHEY and CDR2 SVGAGI. The V and J ends lost 4 bases and 6 bases respectively, with 12 bases between them.

Concerning this clone itself: One end of the junction is discordant with germline, which a read error may explain. The chain links TRBV10-1 to TRBJ1-2, with D unclear. The CDR3 runs 15 residues. CDR1 is WNHNN and CDR2 is SYGVQD in the germline V gene (reference sequence). The CDR3 DNA is TGCGCCAGCTCGAAAGATTTAACTCCGGGAGCCACTTACTCCTTC. This gives the protein CASSKDLTPGATYSF.